Below, one T cell receptor beta chain is given with its context. This specimen belongs to a study of OX40 agonist ivuxolimab in advanced cancers. V shed 3 bases and J 5 bases; nucleotides not matched to a gene: 3. Germline loops: CDR1 MNHNS, CDR2 SASEGT. CDR3 length equals 14 residues. Only in-frame clones appear in the TCRdb table, and some are missing; sequencing was by immunoSEQ multiplex PCR. The table shows about 68,000 clones, with approximately 90% occurring only once. Sequencing used CD4+ or CD8+ T cells sorted from blood, obtained in a trial of the OX40 agonist ivuxolimab. The genes are TRBV6-1 and TRBJ1-5, with 8 bases that match TRBD1. The receptor comes from an adult with an advanced solid tumor such as melanoma, head and neck, liver or kidney cancer. The CDR3 is CASSESGGDQPQHF. In DNA form, the CDR3 reads TGTGCCAGCAGTGAGTCAGGGGGCGATCAGCCCCAGCATTTT.